Each of the 18 T cell receptor beta chains below was sequenced from the same sample in a study of T cell changes during pregnancy in multiple sclerosis. Measured with immunoSEQ multiplex PCR; TCRdb has only the in-frame clones, and not every one. The sample includes roughly 50,000 clones, about 91% of them seen just once. This specimen was peripheral blood, taken after pregnancy. The receptors shown here come from a female donor in good health, enrolled as a control in a pregnancy study.

The CDR3 reads CASSPWAAGGGEQYF. The CDR3 nucleotides are TGTGCCAGCAGTCCCTGGGCAGCGGGAGGAGGCGAGCAGTACTTC. The rearrangement joins TRBV28 to TRBJ2-7; 9 positions match TRBD2. The trim removed 5 bases at V and 6 bases at J, leaving 11 bases unmatched. There are 15 residues in the CDR3. Per germline, CDR1 MDHEN and CDR2 SYDVKM.

The chain combines TRBV5-6 with TRBJ2-5, with TRBD2 matching 15 bases. Germline V lookup: CDR1 SGHDT, CDR2 YYEEEE. After removal of 4 bases from V and 6 bases from J, the junction contained 4 bases not matched to a gene. The CDR3 is 15 amino acids. CDR3 sequence reads: CASSMGLAGGQTQYF. The CDR3 DNA reads TGTGCCAGCAGCATGGGACTAGCGGGAGGACAGACCCAGTACTTC.

The chain has TRBV5-6 and TRBJ2-3; a weak D match, TRBD2 (6 bases). V was cut by 2 bases and J by 14 bases, with 12 bases left in between. Germline V lookup: CDR1 SGHDT, CDR2 YYEEEE. The CDR3 runs 11 residues. The CDR3, as DNA: TGTGCCAGCAGCTTCGGAGGGCCACGGTATTTT. Its protein product is CASSFGGPRYF.

This chain uses TRBV6-1 with TRBJ1-5; 8 bases are a match to TRBD1. CDR1 is MNHNS, CDR2 SASEGT, per germline. CDR3 length equals 13 residues. The trim removed 6 bases at V and 6 bases at J, leaving 4 bases unmatched. The CDR3 here is CASRTGQAQPQHF. DNA for the CDR3: TGTGCCAGCAGGACGGGACAGGCTCAGCCCCAGCATTTT.

The chain is built from TRBV5-6 and TRBJ2-2, with D possibly TRBD2 on 5 matching bases. The CDR3 has 16 residues. V was pared by 0 bases and J by 5 bases, with 14 bases between. Germline lookup yields CDR1 SGHDT and CDR2 YYEEEE. The CDR3 DNA sequence: TGTGCCAGCAGCTTGGAAGTGGGAGTCTGGACCGGGGAGCTGTTTTTT. Amino acids: CASSLEVGVWTGELFF. The variable domain in full, completed from reference TRBV5-6 and TRBJ2-2, reads DAGVTQSPTHLIKTRGQQVTLRCSPKSGHDTVSWYQQALGQGPQFIFQYYEEEERQRGNFPDRFSGHQFPNYSSELNVNALLLGDSALYLCASSLEVGVWTGELFFGEGSRLTVL.

J is TRBJ2-7 and V is TRBV18; D may be TRBD2 (5 bases). The germline CDR1 and CDR2 sequences are KGHSH and LQKENI. V was trimmed by 0 bases and J by 6 bases, leaving 15 bases between them. The CDR3 has 15 amino acids. CDR3 nucleotide sequence: TGTGCCAGCTCACCACCCCCCCCGACCGCGGGCGAGCAGTACTTC. It encodes CASSPPPPTAGEQYF. Complete variable domain (other parts from reference TRBV18 and TRBJ2-7): NAGVMQNPRHLVRRRGQEARLRCSPMKGHSHVYWYRQLPEEGLKFMVYLQKENIIDESGMPKERFSAEFPKEGPSILRIQQVVRGDSAAYFCASSPPPPTAGEQYFGPGTRLTVT.

The J gene is TRBJ1-5, the V gene TRBV12-5; D not certain. Germline assignment: CDR1 LGHNT and CDR2 FRNRAP. The CDR3 spans 14 residues. The V end was cut by 0 bases, the J end by 2 bases, with 5 bases between. CDR3 sequence reads: CASGLVAGNQPQHF. The DNA of the CDR3 is TGTGCTAGTGGTTTGGTGGCAGGCAATCAGCCCCAGCATTTT.

The chain recombines TRBV5-1 with TRBJ2-3; TRBD2 aligns across 8 bases. Germline CDR1 reads SGHRS; CDR2 reads YFSETQ. Trimming took 4 bases from V and 0 from J; bases not matched to a gene: 4. The CDR3 is 15 residues long. CDR3 loop: CASSPREASTDTQYF. The DNA for the CDR3 is TGCGCCAGCAGCCCGCGGGAGGCAAGCACAGATACGCAGTATTTT.

This clone has a handful of counts. This chain uses TRBV28 with TRBJ1-1, with TRBD1 identical over 9 bases. CDR1 MDHEN and CDR2 SYDVKM come from the germline V gene. V was pared by 6 bases and J by 1 base, with 6 bases of the junction left unmatched. The CDR3 has 15 amino acids. DNA for the CDR3: TGTGCCAGCAGCGGACAGGGGCTTAAGAACACTGAAGCTTTCTTT. This encodes CASSGQGLKNTEAFF.

The rearrangement links TRBV4-3 to TRBJ2-3, with D possibly TRBD1 on 5 matching bases. Germline loops: CDR1 LGHNA, CDR2 YSLEER. The V and J ends lost 2 bases and 6 bases respectively, with 12 bases between them. This CDR3 contains 14 residues. The CDR3: CASSQSGAGDTQYF. Written as DNA, the CDR3 is TGCGCCAGCAGCCAATCTGGGGCTGGGGATACGCAGTATTTT.

This clone has just a few counts. The chain combines TRBV7-8 with TRBJ1-2; D is undetermined. This CDR3 has 15 residues. The germline gives CDR1 SGHVS, CDR2 FQNEAQ. Trimming took 1 base from V and 5 from J, leaving 14 bases between them. The CDR3: CASSLGAMLWYGYTF. CDR3 sequence (DNA): TGTGCCAGCAGCTTAGGGGCCATGTTGTGGTATGGCTACACCTTC.

The chain joins TRBV9 to TRBJ2-7; TRBD2 agrees at 13 bases. This CDR3 spans 16 amino acids. CDR1 and CDR2 (germline): SGDLS, YYNGEE. V was pared by 4 bases and J by 3 bases, with 7 bases of the junction left unmatched. The CDR3 DNA is TGTGCCAGCAGCCCCCGACTAGCGGGGGGACTCTACGAGCAGTACTTC. This gives the protein CASSPRLAGGLYEQYF.

This clone was counted a single time. The chain recombines TRBV28 with TRBJ2-6; 7 bases are a match to TRBD1. The CDR3 is made up of 13 amino acids. Per germline, CDR1 MDHEN and CDR2 SYDVKM. V trimming: 5 bases; J trimming: 6 bases; junction bases outside the gene matches: 1. In nucleotides, the CDR3 is TGTGCCAGCAGTACAGGGGAGGCCAACGTCCTGACTTTC. Translation: CASSTGEANVLTF. The whole variable domain, remainder taken from reference TRBV28 and TRBJ2-6, is DVKVTQSSRYLVKRTGEKVFLECVQDMDHENMFWYRQDPGLGLRLIYFSYDVKMKEKGDIPEGYSVSREKKERFSLILESASTNQTSMYLCASSTGEANVLTFGAGSRLTVL.

The chain joins TRBV28 to TRBJ2-1; the match to TRBD2 covers 12 bases. The CDR3 extends over 16 amino acids. Germline lookup yields CDR1 MDHEN and CDR2 SYDVKM. V lost 11 bases to trimming and J lost 5 bases; unmatched junction nucleotides: 13. CDR3 loop: CALHAGGLAGNNEQFF. CDR3 coding DNA: TGTGCCCTACACGCGGGTGGACTAGCGGGGAACAATGAGCAGTTCTTC.

The J gene is TRBJ2-5, the V gene TRBV7-8, with D perhaps matching TRBD2 (5 bases). Germline V CDR1 and CDR2: SGHVS, FQNEAQ. The CDR3 covers 13 residues. The V and J ends lost 4 bases and 2 bases respectively, with 8 bases between them. The CDR3 bases are TGTGCCAGCAGCTACCGGGATCAAGAGACCCAGTACTTC. Its translation is CASSYRDQETQYF.

The V and J genes are TRBV28 and TRBJ1-5, with D perhaps TRBD1 (5 bases). V lost 10 bases, J lost 9 bases, and 16 bases lay in between. The CDR3 is 12 amino acids. CDR1 and CDR2 from the germline V gene are MDHEN and SYDVKM. CDR3 in DNA: TGTGCCACCTGGGGGGAGGAGCGGCCCCAGCATTTT. The encoded protein is CATWGEERPQHF.

This chain connects TRBV5-5 to TRBJ1-1, with 8 bases identical to TRBD1. The germline CDR1 and CDR2 sequences are SGHKS and YYEKEE (reference sequence). V lost 2 bases to trimming and J lost 4 bases; unmatched junction nucleotides: 7. The CDR3 has 15 residues. CDR3 in amino acids: CASSFSPDRGTEAFF. The CDR3 coding sequence is TGTGCCAGCAGCTTCTCACCCGACAGGGGCACTGAAGCTTTCTTT.

This clone was found once. The V call is TRBV11-2, the J call TRBJ2-1; D remains ambiguous. Germline V gives CDR1 SGHAT, CDR2 FQNNGV. V was shortened by 5 bases and J by 3 bases, with 2 bases between the two germline ends. The CDR3 spans 11 residues. The CDR3 DNA reads as TGTGCCAGCAGCCACTACAATGAGCAGTTCTTC. Residues: CASSHYNEQFF.